The entry that follows covers one T cell receptor (beta chain) sequence. The entry originates in a study of blood T cell repertoires in COVID-19. Clones were read by immunoSEQ multiplex PCR, and TCRdb kept only the in-frame ones, dropping some. The sample lists tens of thousands of clones, more than 70% occurring once. The specimen sequenced was peripheral blood. The receptor was isolated from a man aged 50 to 59 with acute or convalescent COVID-19.

CDR3 sequence (DNA): TGTGCCAGCAGCACCGAGCTTGAAGCTTTCTTT. Protein sequence: CASSTELEAFF. The gene calls are TRBV28 and TRBJ1-1; D is undetermined. V was trimmed by 6 bases and J by 7 bases, leaving 9 bases between them. Germline CDR1 is MDHEN and CDR2 is SYDVKM. The CDR3 is 11 amino acids.